This entry is about one TCR beta chain. CDR1 is GTSNPN and CDR2 is SVGIG in the germline V gene (reference sequence). The CDR3 is made up of 13 amino acids. V trimming: 1 base; J trimming: 6 bases; junction bases outside the gene matches: 5. The sample is drawn from a study of T cell responses to AZD1222 COVID-19 vaccine. Libraries were prepared by immunoSEQ multiplex PCR; TCRdb keeps only in-frame clonotypes and omits some of them. Of about 120,000 clones in the sample, about 90% were seen once. The material was peripheral blood, obtained on day 0 of AZD1222 vaccination. The receptor comes from an adult in good health. The rearrangement links TRBV30 to TRBJ2-7, with 8 bases fitting TRBD2. The CDR3 nucleotides read TGTGCCTGGAGTGGCGGACTAGCATCCGAGCAGTACTTC. It encodes CAWSGGLASEQYF. Looking up the rest from reference TRBV30 and TRBJ2-7 gives the full variable domain: SQTIHQWPATLVQPVGSPLSLECTVEGTSNPNLYWYRQAAGRGLQLLFYSVGIGQISSEVPQNLSASRPQDRQFILSSKKLLLSDSGFYLCAWSGGLASEQYFGPGTRLTVT.